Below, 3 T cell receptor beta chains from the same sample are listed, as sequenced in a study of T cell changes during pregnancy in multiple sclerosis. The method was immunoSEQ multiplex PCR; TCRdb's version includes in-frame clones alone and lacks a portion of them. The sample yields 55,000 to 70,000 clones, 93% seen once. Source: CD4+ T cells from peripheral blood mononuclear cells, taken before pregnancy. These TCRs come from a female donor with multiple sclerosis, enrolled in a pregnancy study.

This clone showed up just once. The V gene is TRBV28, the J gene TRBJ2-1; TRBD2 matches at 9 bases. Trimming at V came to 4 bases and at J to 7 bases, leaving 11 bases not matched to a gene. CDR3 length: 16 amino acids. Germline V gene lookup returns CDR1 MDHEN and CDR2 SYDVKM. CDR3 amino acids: CASSWLAGLVGNEQFF. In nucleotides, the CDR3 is TGTGCCAGCAGTTGGCTAGCGGGACTCGTAGGGAATGAGCAGTTCTTC. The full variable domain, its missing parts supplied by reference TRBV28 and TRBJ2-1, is DVKVTQSSRYLVKRTGEKVFLECVQDMDHENMFWYRQDPGLGLRLIYFSYDVKMKEKGDIPEGYSVSREKKERFSLILESASTNQTSMYLCASSWLAGLVGNEQFFGPGTRLTVL.

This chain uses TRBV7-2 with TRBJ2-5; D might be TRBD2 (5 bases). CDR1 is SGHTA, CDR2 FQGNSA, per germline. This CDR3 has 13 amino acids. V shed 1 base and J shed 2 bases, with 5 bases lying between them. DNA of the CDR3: TGTGCCAGCAGCTTAGGCGGGCAAGAGACCCAGTACTTC. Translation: CASSLGGQETQYF.

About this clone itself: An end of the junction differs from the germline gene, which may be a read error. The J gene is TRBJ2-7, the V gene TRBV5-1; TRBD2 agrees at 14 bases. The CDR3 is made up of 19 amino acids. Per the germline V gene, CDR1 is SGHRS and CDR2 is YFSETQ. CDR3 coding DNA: TGCGCCAGCAGTTTGGGAAAACCCGGGACTAGCGGGGGCTCCTACGAGCAGTACTTC. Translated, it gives CASSLGKPGTSGGSYEQYF.